A selection of T cell receptor beta chains follows, all from one sample in a study of blood T cell repertoires in COVID-19. Repertoires were generated with immunoSEQ multiplex PCR, while TCRdb's copy carries only in-frame clones and drops some. The table records approximately 330,000 clones, 90% of them present only once. Material for sequencing was peripheral blood. The receptors were gathered from a woman aged 40 to 50 with COVID-19, enrolled during active disease. Each CDR3 is given with its conserved first and last residue. A D gene is named only where the DNA matches it firmly. Where a row states a size, it is once, few, many or the class of an expanded clone; other rows omit it.

13	TRBV9	TRBJ2-5	TRBD2	NA	CASSIGREETQYF	TGTGCCAGCAGCATAGGGAGGGAAGAGACCCAGTACTTC
15	TRBV3-1/TRBV3-2	TRBJ2-5	TRBD2	once	CASSRSTSGKETQYF	TGTGCCAGCAGCCGATCGACTAGCGGCAAAGAGACCCAGTACTTC
16	TRBV7-9	TRBJ2-7	TRBD1	NA	CASSPGPGQSFYEQYF	TGTGCCAGCAGTCCCGGACCGGGACAGAGTTTCTACGAGCAGTACTTC
15	TRBV28	TRBJ1-4	NA	NA	CASSPAGGKGEKLFF	TGTGCCAGCAGCCCCGCGGGGGGAAAGGGCGAAAAACTGTTTTTT
11	TRBV14	TRBJ2-7	NA	NA	CASSQAVEQYF	TGTGCCAGCAGCCAAGCTGTCGAGCAGTACTTC
15	TRBV6-4	TRBJ2-2	NA	NA	CASSVSTTSPRELFF	TGTGCCAGCAGTGTATCCACCACTAGTCCCCGGGAGCTGTTTTTT
17	TRBV24-1	TRBJ2-1	TRBD1	NA	CATSGGTGPSSYNEQFF	TGTGCCACCAGTGGGGGGACAGGGCCTTCCTCCTACAATGAGCAGTTCTTC
16	TRBV7-6	TRBJ2-5	NA	NA	CASSLIHRQGEETQYF	TGTGCCAGCAGCTTAATTCATAGGCAGGGTGAGGAGACCCAGTACTTC
14	TRBV7-2	TRBJ1-1	NA	NA	CASSMAPGNTEAFF	TGTGCCAGCTCAATGGCCCCAGGGAACACTGAAGCTTTCTTT
15	TRBV2	TRBJ1-2	TRBD1	NA	CASGIPDRANYGYTF	TGTGCCAGCGGGATTCCCGACAGGGCTAACTATGGCTACACCTTC
16	TRBV19	TRBJ1-1	NA	once	CASSIFGGASGTEAFF	TGTGCCAGTAGTATATTCGGAGGCGCCTCGGGGACTGAAGCTTTCTTT
13	TRBV13	TRBJ1-1	NA	NA	CASSPRRQTEAFF	TGTGCCAGCAGCCCCCGGCGACAGACGGAAGCTTTCTTT
12	TRBV5-4	TRBJ2-3	NA	NA	CASSPGRDTQYF	TGTGCCAGCAGCCCCGGTCGAGATACGCAGTATTTT
15	TRBV5-1	TRBJ2-2	NA	NA	CASSLLSGSTGELFF	TGCGCCAGCAGCTTGCTCTCCGGGAGTACCGGGGAGCTGTTTTTT
19	TRBV24-1	TRBJ1-6	NA	NA	CATSDYRFFGDSYNSPLHF	TGTGCCACCAGTGATTATAGGTTTTTCGGGGACTCCTATAATTCACCCCTCCACTTT
15	TRBV19	TRBJ1-1	TRBD1	NA	CASSKYRGDFTEAFF	TGTGCCAGTAGCAAATACAGGGGGGATTTCACTGAAGCTTTCTTT
14	TRBV11-1	TRBJ2-5	TRBD2	NA	CASSFGTSGETQYF	TGTGCCAGCAGCTTCGGGACTAGCGGAGAGACCCAGTACTTC
14	TRBV9	TRBJ1-6	TRBD1	NA	CASSVKGADSPLHF	TGTGCCAGCAGCGTAAAGGGGGCCGATTCACCCCTCCACTTT
16	TRBV4-2	TRBJ2-7	TRBD1	NA	CASSQGDRASVGEQYF	TGTGCCAGCAGCCAAGGGGACAGGGCCTCGGTTGGCGAGCAGTACTTC
13	TRBV25-1	TRBJ1-1	TRBD1	NA	CASGAGTGMEAFF	TGTGCCAGCGGTGCCGGGACAGGGATGGAAGCTTTCTTT
15	TRBV9	TRBJ2-5	TRBD2	NA	CASSAAGAVGETQYF	TGTGCCAGCAGCGCAGCGGGAGCGGTGGGAGAGACCCAGTACTTC
14	TRBV3-1/TRBV3-2	TRBJ1-1	NA	NA	CASTLRGGDTEAFF	TGTGCCAGCACCTTGAGAGGAGGGGACACTGAAGCTTTCTTT
16	TRBV4-3	TRBJ1-6	NA	NA	CASSQDGSAYNSPLHF	TGCGCCAGCAGCCAAGACGGGTCAGCCTATAATTCACCCCTCCACTTT
15	TRBV18	TRBJ2-7	TRBD1	NA	CASSFAGTGSYEQYF	TGTGCCAGCTCTTTTGCCGGGACAGGGTCATATGAGCAGTACTTC
18	TRBV5-6	TRBJ1-3	NA	NA	CASSPGRFLTSEGNTIYF	TGTGCCAGCAGCCCGGGTCGCTTTTTGACGAGTGAGGGAAACACCATATATTTT
15	TRBV15	TRBJ1-1	NA	NA	CATSRTGGRDTEAFF	TGTGCCACCAGCAGGACGGGGGGTAGGGACACTGAAGCTTTCTTT
14	TRBV18	TRBJ2-7	NA	NA	CASSRDTGPYEQYF	TGTGCCAGCTCCCGAGACACAGGGCCCTACGAGCAGTACTTC
15	TRBV5-5	TRBJ1-1	TRBD1	once	CASSLHRGSNTEAFF	TGTGCCAGCAGCCTCCACAGGGGGTCGAACACTGAAGCTTTCTTT
15	TRBV27	TRBJ2-3	TRBD2	NA	CASSLAGDGTDTQYF	TGTGCCAGCAGCTTAGCGGGAGATGGGACAGATACGCAGTATTTT
16	TRBV28	TRBJ2-7	NA	once	CASSLGVGTLTYEQYF	TGTGCCAGCAGTTTGGGGGTAGGGACACTCACCTACGAGCAGTACTTC
18	TRBV4-3	TRBJ2-1	TRBD2	NA	CASSQGSGGPSSYNEQFF	TGCGCCAGCAGCCAAGGGAGCGGGGGGCCGAGCTCCTACAATGAGCAGTTCTTC
12	TRBV27	TRBJ2-1	NA	NA	CASREWSNEQFF	TGTGCCAGCAGGGAGTGGTCCAATGAGCAGTTCTTC
11	TRBV28	TRBJ2-7	NA	NA	CASSLYYEQYF	TGTGCCAGCAGTCTCTACTACGAGCAGTACTTC
12	TRBV28	TRBJ1-2	TRBD1	NA	CASRRQGYGYTF	TGTGCCAGCAGACGACAGGGGTATGGCTACACCTTC
13	TRBV10-3	TRBJ2-7	NA	NA	CAISESEDHEQYF	TGTGCCATCAGTGAGTCGGAGGACCACGAGCAGTACTTC
16	TRBV28	TRBJ1-1	TRBD1	NA	CASSLSAGRGLSEAFF	TGTGCCAGCAGTTTATCCGCTGGCAGGGGGCTTTCTGAAGCTTTCTTT
14	TRBV5-1	TRBJ1-2	NA	once	CASSLGSTDYGYTF	TGCGCCAGCAGCTTGGGTAGTACGGACTATGGCTACACCTTC
15	TRBV5-1	TRBJ2-1	NA	NA	CASRRTHEAIDEQFF	TGCGCCAGCAGGCGTACTCACGAGGCAATCGATGAGCAGTTCTTC
14	TRBV3-1/TRBV3-2	TRBJ2-7	NA	NA	CASSQPYPLGEQYF	TGTGCCAGCAGCCAACCTTATCCGCTAGGCGAGCAGTACTTC
15	TRBV4-2	TRBJ2-7	NA	NA	CASSLTAQESYEQYF	TGTGCCAGCAGCCTAACCGCACAGGAGAGCTACGAGCAGTACTTC
18	TRBV21-1	TRBJ1-2	NA	NA	CASSKVLGGIHSLGGYTF	TGTGCCAGCAGCAAAGTTTTAGGGGGCATCCACTCTCTGGGTGGCTACACCTTC